The next 22 T cell receptor beta chains were all read from a single sample in a study of CD8 T cells in Susac syndrome. With random hexamers, about 0.45 to 1 ug RNA was reverse transcribed. TCRdb ran MiXCR on the immunoSEQ multiplex PCR reads and lists one entry per CDR3 protein. The table includes 200,000 to 250,000 distinct CDR3 sequences, 95% detected once. Sequencing input: CD4+ T cells from PBMCs. The receptors were gathered from a human donor with multiple sclerosis.

This rearrangement joins TRBV15 to TRBJ1-5; no clear D. The germline gives CDR1 LNHNV, CDR2 YYDKDF (reference sequence). V was shortened by 3 bases and J by 0 bases, with 6 bases between the two germline ends. The CDR3 is 14 residues long. CDR3 residues: CATSSSYSNQPQHF. In DNA form, the CDR3 reads TGTGCCACCAGCAGTTCATATAGCAATCAGCCCCAGCATTTT. Based on the CDR3 plus reference TRBV15 and TRBJ1-5, the full variable domain is DAMVIQNPRYQVTQFGKPVTLSCSQTLNHNVMYWYQQKSSQAPKLLFHYYDKDFNNEADTPDNFQSRRPNTSFCFLDIRSPGLGDTAMYLCATSSSYSNQPQHFGDGTRLSIL.

The chain recombines TRBV30 with TRBJ1-1, with D uncertain. The CDR3 extends over 13 amino acids. The germline V and J ends were trimmed by 2 bases and 1 base, with 8 bases remaining between them. Germline V gene data show CDR1 as GTSNPN and CDR2 as SVGIG (reference sequence). The CDR3 here is CAWSRRPNTEAFF. CDR3 DNA: TGTGCCTGGAGTCGGCGACCGAACACTGAAGCTTTCTTT.

This clonotype was counted only a few times. V usage is TRBV12-3 or TRBV12-4 and J usage is TRBJ1-6; no clear D gene. CDR3 length equals 14 residues. Trimming pared 4 bases from V and 8 bases from J, leaving 12 bases between. CDR3 nucleotides: TGTGCCAGCAGTTCAGGCACCGGGTATTCACCCCTCCACTTT. Translation gives CASSSGTGYSPLHF.

The chain employs TRBV20-1 and TRBJ1-1; 7 bases match TRBD1. V was pared by 5 bases and J by 7 bases, with 19 bases of the junction left unmatched. Germline-derived CDR1 and CDR2 are DFQATT and SNEGSKA (reference sequence). There are 16 residues in the CDR3. The CDR3: CSAFSDGGDRVGEAFF. CDR3 in DNA: TGCAGTGCTTTTTCCGATGGCGGTGACAGGGTGGGTGAAGCTTTCTTT.

The chain uses TRBV29-1 and TRBJ1-1, with a tentative D call TRBD1 (6 bases). The CDR3 has 14 amino acids. Germline assignment: CDR1 SQVTM and CDR2 ANQGSEA. With 4 bases removed from V and 1 base from J, the gap between germline ends came to 13 bases. In DNA form, the CDR3 reads TGCAGCGTTGTTAATCAGGGGCGGAACACTGAAGCTTTCTTT. It yields the protein CSVVNQGRNTEAFF.

The gene calls are TRBV2 and TRBJ1-2, with D possibly TRBD1 on 5 matching bases. The germline gives CDR1 SNHLY, CDR2 FYNNEI. Between the trimmed V and J ends, which lost 6 bases and 4 bases, there was a span of 15 bases. This CDR3 has 14 amino acids. For the CDR3, the DNA is TGTGCCAGCAGGACCGTACGAGGGACCTATGGCTACACCTTC. It specifies CASRTVRGTYGYTF. Complete variable domain (other parts from reference TRBV2 and TRBJ1-2): EPEVTQTPSHQVTQMGQEVILRCVPISNHLYFYWYRQILGQKVEFLVSFYNNEISEKSEIFDDQFSVERPDGSNFTLKIRSTKLEDSAMYFCASRTVRGTYGYTFGSGTRLTVV.

V is TRBV29-1 and J is TRBJ1-2; 8 nucleotides line up with TRBD1. V was pared by 6 bases and J by 5 bases, with 5 bases of the junction left unmatched. The CDR3 totals 12 residues. Per the germline V gene, CDR1 is SQVTM and CDR2 is ANQGSEA. CDR3 DNA sequence: TGCAGCGTACACGGACAGGGATATGGCTACACCTTC. It is translated as CSVHGQGYGYTF.

This chain uses TRBV6-1 with TRBJ2-7; D not certain. This CDR3 spans 14 amino acids. Germline values: CDR1 MNHNS, CDR2 SASEGT. Trimming left V 2 bases short and J 5 bases short, with 13 bases between. The CDR3 loop reads CASSEFVYGNEQYV. CDR3 in DNA: TGTGCCAGCAGTGAATTTGTTTATGGCAACGAGCAGTACGTC.

The chain couples TRBV7-8 to TRBJ1-1; D possibly corresponds to TRBD1 (5 bases). The length of the CDR3 is 14 residues. V was shortened by 4 bases and J by 11 bases, with 20 bases between the two germline ends. Germline CDR1 reads SGHVS; CDR2 reads FQNEAQ. CDR3 protein: CASSSVRERGSAFF. The CDR3 DNA follows: TGTGCCAGCAGCTCGGTCAGGGAGCGGGGGTCTGCTTTCTTT.

The J gene is TRBJ1-2, the V gene TRBV15; 8 bases align to TRBD1. The CDR3 is made up of 13 amino acids. From germline, CDR1 is LNHNV and CDR2 YYDKDF (reference sequence). V dropped 7 bases and J dropped 6; count of bases not matched to a gene: 7. CDR3 in DNA: TGTGCCACCACCGCCGACAGGGGTAATGGCTACACCTTC. It yields the protein CATTADRGNGYTF.

The J gene is TRBJ2-7, the V gene TRBV13; D not resolved. Between the trimmed V and J ends, which lost 1 base and 0 bases, there was a span of 10 bases. Germline CDR1 and CDR2: PRHDT and FYEKMQ (reference sequence). The CDR3 is 15 residues long. The DNA for the CDR3 is TGTGCCAGCAGCTTAGTAGGGCAGAGCTCCTACGAGCAGTACGTC. Protein sequence: CASSLVGQSSYEQYV.

The chain employs TRBV5-1 and TRBJ1-2; D gene unclear. The V and J ends lost 4 bases and 6 bases respectively, with 10 bases between them. Germline CDR1 is SGHRS and CDR2 is YFSETQ. The CDR3 loop spans 12 amino acids. CDR3 sequence: CASSLTPDGYTF. The CDR3 DNA reads TGCGCCAGCAGCCTTACACCCGATGGCTACACCTTC.

This sequence joins TRBV15 and TRBJ2-7; possibly TRBD1 or TRBD2 for D (6 bases each). In germline, CDR1 is LNHNV, CDR2 YYDKDF (reference sequence). CDR3 length equals 16 residues. Trimming cost V 5 bases and J 3 bases, with 20 bases left between them. The CDR3 nucleotides read TGTGCCACCAGCGACTTCGGGGGCCCGATCAGCTACGAGCAGTACTTC. Translation: CATSDFGGPISYEQYF.

V is TRBV27 and J is TRBJ2-2, with D possibly matching TRBD2 (6 bases). The CDR3 runs 16 residues. Germline CDR1 is MNHEY and CDR2 is SMNVEV (reference sequence). Trimming left V 5 bases short and J 4 bases short, with 17 bases between. This CDR3 reads CASSPSLGGATGELFF. The CDR3 DNA is TGTGCCAGCAGTCCCTCCCTGGGGGGTGCCACCGGGGAGCTGTTTTTT.

This sequence joins TRBV15 and TRBJ1-4; D is possibly TRBD1 (5 bases). The CDR3 is made up of 15 amino acids. Trimming took off 3 bases at V and 15 bases at J, with 23 bases between the two ends. CDR1 is LNHNV and CDR2 is YYDKDF in the germline V gene (reference sequence). The chain's CDR3 is CATSSETGTAFSMFF. The CDR3 DNA is TGTGCCACCAGCAGTGAAACAGGAACGGCGTTCAGTATGTTTTTT.

This chain links TRBV30 with TRBJ1-2; the D is unclear. Trimming pared 2 bases from V and 4 bases from J, leaving 8 bases between. CDR1 is GTSNPN and CDR2 is SVGIG in the germline V gene (reference sequence). The length of the CDR3 is 12 residues. The CDR3 coding sequence is TGTGCCTGGAGTAAGGGAGGCTATGGCTACACCTTC. It encodes CAWSKGGYGYTF.

The chain is built from TRBV15 and TRBJ2-5; no clear D. This CDR3 has 16 amino acids. The V gene's germline CDR1 is LNHNV and CDR2 YYDKDF (reference sequence). Deletions cut 1 base from V and 2 bases from J, with 14 bases between. This chain's CDR3 is CATSRGPTGKQETQYF. The CDR3 coding sequence is TGTGCCACCAGCAGAGGTCCGACTGGGAAACAAGAGACCCAGTACTTC.

The chain links TRBV11-1 to TRBJ2-2; maybe TRBD2 (6 bases). The length of the CDR3 is 14 residues. Between the trimmed V and J ends, which lost 7 bases and 2 bases, there was a span of 11 bases. Germline V gene sequence: CDR1 SGHAT, CDR2 FQDESV (reference sequence). CDR3 in amino acids: CASTGTGNTGELFF. The CDR3 DNA sequence: TGTGCCAGCACCGGGACTGGAAACACCGGGGAGCTGTTTTTT. The full variable domain, completed using reference TRBV11-1 and TRBJ2-2, is EAEVAQSPRYKITEKSQAVAFWCDPISGHATLYWYRQILGQGPELLVQFQDESVVDDSQLPKDRFSAERLKGVDSTLKIQPAELGDSAMYLCASTGTGNTGELFFGEGSRLTVL.

J is TRBJ2-7 and V is TRBV15, with TRBD2 matching 12 bases. The CDR3 extends over 15 amino acids. Germline trimming cut 1 base from V and 3 bases from J; bases unmatched to any gene: 1. The germline V gene encodes CDR1 LNHNV and CDR2 YYDKDF (reference sequence). The DNA of the CDR3 is TGTGCCACCAGCAGAGGGACTAGCGGGGACTACGAGCAGTACTTC. Amino acid sequence: CATSRGTSGDYEQYF.

The chain joins TRBV27 to TRBJ2-7, with TRBD2 as a possible D gene (5 bases). CDR3 length: 13 residues. Germline-derived CDR1 and CDR2 are MNHEY and SMNVEV (reference sequence). V lost 5 bases and J lost 3, with 11 bases in between. Here the CDR3 reads CASSPRAYYEQYV. DNA of the CDR3: TGTGCCAGCAGTCCGCGGGCCTACTACGAGCAGTACGTC.

This chain connects TRBV20-1 to TRBJ2-3; TRBD2 matches at 10 bases. The CDR3 extends over 14 amino acids. The ends lost 8 bases at V and 2 bases at J; junction bases unmatched: 7. The germline V gene encodes CDR1 DFQATT and CDR2 SNEGSKA (reference sequence). The CDR3 region has the DNA TGCAGTTCGGAGCGGGGGGGAAACACAGATACGCAGTATTTT. It translates to CSSERGGNTDTQYF.

The chain recombines TRBV5-6 with TRBJ1-3; possibly TRBD1 for D (6 bases). V lost 0 bases and J lost 7, with 11 bases in between. This CDR3 is 14 amino acids long. Germline V gives CDR1 SGHDT, CDR2 YYEEEE. The CDR3 coding sequence is TGTGCCAGCAGCTTGGACAGGGTTGGGAACACCATATATTTT. This codes for CASSLDRVGNTIYF.